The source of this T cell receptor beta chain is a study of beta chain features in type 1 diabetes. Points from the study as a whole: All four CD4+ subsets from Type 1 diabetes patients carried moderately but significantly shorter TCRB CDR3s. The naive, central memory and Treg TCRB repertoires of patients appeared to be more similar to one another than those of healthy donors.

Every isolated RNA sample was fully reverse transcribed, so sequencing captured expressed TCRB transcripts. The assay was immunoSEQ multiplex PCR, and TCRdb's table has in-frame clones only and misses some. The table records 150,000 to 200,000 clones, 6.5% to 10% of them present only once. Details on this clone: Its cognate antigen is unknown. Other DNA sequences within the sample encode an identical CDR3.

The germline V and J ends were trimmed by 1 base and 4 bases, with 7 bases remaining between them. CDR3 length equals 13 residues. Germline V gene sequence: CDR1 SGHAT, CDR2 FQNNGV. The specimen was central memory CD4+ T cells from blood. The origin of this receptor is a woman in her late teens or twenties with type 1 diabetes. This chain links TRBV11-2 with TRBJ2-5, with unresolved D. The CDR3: CASSLAGVETQYF. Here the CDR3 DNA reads TGTGCCAGCAGCTTAGCAGGCGTAGAGACCCAGTACTTC.